This T cell receptor beta chain comes out of a study of blood T cell repertoires in COVID-19. The repertoire was sequenced with immunoSEQ multiplex PCR; TCRdb's copy has only in-frame clones and lacks some. This table has hundreds of thousands of clones, around 87% appearing once. Sequenced material: peripheral blood. The clonotype comes from a woman between 45 and 60 years old with COVID-19, enrolled during active disease.

CDR3 sequence: CASSLGTGTRNSPLHF. For the CDR3, the DNA is TGTGCCAGCAGCTTAGGTACAGGGACGAGGAATTCACCCCTCCACTTT. The chain has TRBV7-2 and TRBJ1-6, with D perhaps matching TRBD1 (6 bases). Trimming pared 1 base from V and 7 bases from J, leaving 14 bases between. The germline CDR1 and CDR2 sequences are SGHTA and FQGNSA. The CDR3 runs to 16 residues.